These 27 T cell receptor delta chains share one sample of origin, sequenced in a study of gamma-delta chains in newborns, infants, children. TCRdb re-processed the reads using CATT. This table has 14,000 to 15,000 delta-chain clones, around 7% appearing once. The sample comprised blood. The source is a child who was a newborn, infant or young child, either healthy, febrile or measles-vaccinated (not recorded which).

This chain uses TRDV2 with TRDJ3, with 8 bases matching TRDD3. In germline, CDR1 is GEAIGNYY, CDR2 EKD. The CDR3 has 19 residues. Trimming at V came to 0 bases and at J to 2 bases, leaving 8 bases not matched to a gene. This CDR3 is CACDTWGMKSPWDTRQMFF. The CDR3 DNA follows: TGTGCCTGTGACACCTGGGGGATGAAGAGCCCCTGGGACACCCGACAGATGTTTTTC.

This clone was counted between two and nine times. Given a far larger clone just one base away, this is likely a sequencing read error. This sample also contains other DNA sequences that code for the same CDR3. DNA of the CDR3: TGTGCCTGTGACATACTGGGGGATACTCTGACAGCACAACTCTTCTTT. Its translation is CACDILGDTLTAQLFF. The V and J genes are TRDV2 and TRDJ2, with 12 bases identical to TRDD3. Germline-derived CDR1 and CDR2 are GEAIGNYY and EKD. The ends lost 2 bases at V and 3 bases at J; junction bases unmatched: 3. This CDR3 contains 16 residues.

This clone has more than one count but fewer than ten. This clone may be a read error of a much larger clone one base away. This sample also contains other DNA sequences that code for the same CDR3. The J gene is TRDJ3, the V gene TRDV2, with TRDD3 identical over 13 bases. This CDR3 comprises 19 residues. Germline CDR1 reads GEAIGNYY; CDR2 reads EKD. V was pared by 0 bases and J by 4 bases, with 5 bases of the junction left unmatched. CDR3 residues: CACDTVLGDTRWDTRQMFF. The CDR3 DNA follows: TGTGCCTGTGACACCGTACTGGGGGATACGCGATGGGACACCCGACAGATGTTTTTC.

This clone was seen a few times. Given a much more abundant clone one base away, this may be a read error. Other DNA variants within this sample encode the same CDR3. The chain has TRDV2 and TRDJ3, with a tentative D call TRDD3 (6 bases). Germline V gene lookup returns CDR1 GEAIGNYY and CDR2 EKD. Trimming pared 2 bases from V and 0 bases from J, leaving 16 bases between. CDR3 size: 19 residues. This CDR3 reads CACDILGDFGSWDTRQMFF. The DNA for the CDR3 is TGTGCCTGTGACATACTTGGGGATTTCGGCTCCTGGGACACCCGACAGATGTTTTTC.

This clone was observed a few times. The protein recorded in TCRdb matches a much larger clone and deviates from this DNA's translation at residue 16, suggesting a read error; the protein here is obtained by translating the DNA. The chain uses TRDV2 and TRDJ3; TRDD3 aligns across 10 bases. The CDR3 has 18 amino acids. Germline values: CDR1 GEAIGNYY, CDR2 EKD. This CDR3 reads CACDTGGYSSWDTRQVFF. The CDR3 DNA reads as TGTGCCTGTGACACTGGGGGATACAGCTCCTGGGACACCCGACAGGTGTTTTTC.

A remark on this clone: Other DNA sequences in this specimen translate into the identical CDR3. The V gene is TRDV2, the J gene TRDJ3; 12 positions match TRDD3. The CDR3 is 18 residues long. CDR1 is GEAIGNYY, CDR2 EKD, per germline. V shed 1 base and J 3 bases; nucleotides not matched to a gene: 3. CDR3 residues: CACDTLGDTSWDTRQMFF. In DNA, the CDR3 is TGTGCCTGTGACACACTGGGGGATACTAGCTGGGACACCCGACAGATGTTTTTC.

In this sample, this clone turned up many times. CDR3 in amino acids: CACDILVGGAALTAQLFF. In nucleotides, the CDR3 is TGTGCCTGTGACATCCTAGTGGGGGGTGCTGCTTTGACAGCACAACTCTTCTTT. The chain links TRDV2 to TRDJ2; weak D call: TRDD3 (6 bases). V was clipped by 2 bases and J by 0 bases, with 18 bases between them. This CDR3 spans 18 amino acids. Per germline, CDR1 GEAIGNYY and CDR2 EKD.

In the case of this clone: Its ends do not fully match the called genes, so a read error is possible. This chain joins TRDV2 and TRDJ3, with TRDD3 matching 10 bases. Germline V lookup: CDR1 GEAIGNYY, CDR2 EKD. This CDR3 is 17 amino acids long. DNA of the CDR3: TGTGCCTGTGACACAATGGGGGATACCTGGGGCACCCGACAGATGTTTTTC. As protein: CACDTMGDTWGTRQMFF.

This clone was picked up a small number of times. The protein recorded in TCRdb matches a much larger clone and deviates from this DNA's translation at residue 11, suggesting a read error; the protein here is obtained by translating the DNA. The CDR3 loop reads CACDTVLGDKGTRQMFF. The CDR3 DNA follows: TGTGCCTGTGACACCGTACTGGGGGATAAGGGCACCCGACAGATGTTTTTC. The rearrangement uses TRDV2 and TRDJ3; 11 nucleotides align to TRDD3. Unmatched junction bases numbered 6, after V lost 0 bases and J lost 9 bases. Germline V gene sequence: CDR1 GEAIGNYY, CDR2 EKD. The CDR3 spans 17 residues.

The sample holds a few counts of this clone. J is TRDJ3 and V is TRDV2, with TRDD3 matching over 9 bases. Per germline, CDR1 GEAIGNYY and CDR2 EKD. CDR3 size: 19 residues. V trimming: 0 bases; J trimming: 2 bases; junction bases outside the gene matches: 7. As DNA, the CDR3 is TGTGCCTGTGACACCGGATGGGGATACGAGGCCTGGGACACCCGACAGATGTTTTTC. This gives the protein CACDTGWGYEAWDTRQMFF.

This chain uses TRDV2 with TRDJ2; unclear D gene. Trimming removed 5 bases at V and 0 bases at J, with 3 bases between. The CDR3 consists of 12 residues. CDR1 is GEAIGNYY and CDR2 is EKD in the germline V gene. CDR3 sequence reads: CACGALTAQLFF. In DNA form, the CDR3 reads TGTGCCTGTGGGGCTTTGACAGCACAACTCTTCTTT.

This clone was recorded many times. The rearrangement joins TRDV2 to TRDJ3; 13 bases are shared with TRDD3. The CDR3 runs 20 residues. V lost 0 bases, J lost 2 bases, and 6 bases stayed unmatched. Per germline, CDR1 GEAIGNYY and CDR2 EKD. The CDR3 sequence is CACDTVLGDTPAWDTRQMFF. The CDR3 coding sequence is TGTGCCTGTGACACCGTACTGGGGGATACGCCGGCCTGGGACACCCGACAGATGTTTTTC.

This sequence joins TRDV2 and TRDJ2; maybe TRDD3 (6 bases). CDR1 and CDR2 from the germline V gene are GEAIGNYY and EKD. This CDR3 has 13 amino acids. Deletions cut 3 bases from V and 4 bases from J, with 8 bases between. The DNA of the CDR3 is TGTGCCTGTGACCGGATACAGACAGCACAACTCTTCTTT. Protein sequence: CACDRIQTAQLFF.

This clone appeared many times. This sample includes further DNA sequences coding for the same CDR3. The chain uses TRDV2 and TRDJ3; D might be TRDD3 (5 bases). V lost 1 base, J lost 0 bases, and 15 bases lay in between. The CDR3 spans 19 residues. Germline CDR1 is GEAIGNYY and CDR2 is EKD. CDR3 in DNA: TGTGCCTGTGACACGGGGGGTTATTTGAGCTCCTGGGACACCCGACAGATGTTTTTC. Translated: CACDTGGYLSSWDTRQMFF.

As for this clone: The TCRdb protein comes from a much larger clone and disagrees with this DNA's translation at residue 12, likely due to a read error; the protein given here is derived from the DNA. This chain joins TRDV2 and TRDJ3; 10 nucleotides line up with TRDD3. Germline CDR1 reads GEAIGNYY; CDR2 reads EKD. The CDR3 is 17 residues long. The CDR3 DNA reads as TGTGCCTGTGACACCGTTGGGGGATACTGGGACGCCCGACAGATGTTTTTC. Its translation: CACDTVGGYWDARQMFF.

About this clone itself: TCRdb shows a much larger clone's protein in place of this DNA's translation, and the two differ at residue 9, likely through a read error; the protein shown is translated from the DNA. The rearrangement uses TRDV2 and TRDJ3; 10 nucleotides match TRDD3. The CDR3 runs 18 residues. V lost 2 bases and J lost 1; bases outside the gene matches: 4. CDR1 and CDR2 (germline): GEAIGNYY, EKD. CDR3 nucleotide sequence: TGTGCCTGTGACATACTGGGGGATTTTTCCTGGGACACCCGACAGATGTTTTTC. Amino acid sequence: CACDILGDFSWDTRQMFF.

This clone showed up just a few times. The protein that TCRdb holds for this DNA derives from a much larger clone and differs from the translated DNA at residue 6, which likely indicates a read error; the protein shown here is translated from the DNA. This chain links TRDV2 with TRDJ3; 8 bases map to TRDD3. V lost 2 bases to trimming and J lost 0 bases; unmatched junction nucleotides: 5. Per the germline V gene, CDR1 is GEAIGNYY and CDR2 is EKD. CDR3 length: 18 amino acids. In nucleotides, the CDR3 is TGTGCCTGTGACAAAGCACTGGGGGGCTCCTGGGACACCCGACAGATGTTTTTC. Its protein is CACDKALGGSWDTRQMFF.

In regard to this clone: It is likely a read error: a sequence one base away is far more abundant. The sample has other DNA sequences that encode this CDR3 too. This chain joins TRDV2 and TRDJ3, with 9 bases matching TRDD3. The germline gives CDR1 GEAIGNYY, CDR2 EKD. The CDR3 is 16 amino acids. The CDR3 is CACDWGSSWDTRQMFF. CDR3 nucleotide sequence: TGCGCCTGTGACTGGGGGAGCTCCTGGGACACCCGACAGATGTTTTTC.

This clone was counted a few times. The chain couples TRDV2 to TRDJ3; 8 bases match TRDD3. J was trimmed by 0 bases and V by 5 bases; bases with no gene match: 8. The CDR3 contains 18 residues. Germline CDR1 GEAIGNYY, CDR2 EKD. CDR3 sequence reads: CACGYWGPSSWDTRQMFF. The CDR3 DNA is TGTGCCTGTGGCTACTGGGGGCCTAGCTCCTGGGACACCCGACAGATGTTTTTC.

This clone has a count of ten or more. Other DNA sequences of this sample code for an identical CDR3. The rearrangement joins TRDV2 to TRDJ3; 10 bases map to TRDD3. Losses at the gene ends were 0 bases for V and 0 bases for J; bases not matched to a gene: 7. Looked up from germline, CDR1 is GEAIGNYY and CDR2 is EKD. This CDR3 contains 20 residues. The CDR3 spells CACDTVLGDGSSWDTRQMFF. CDR3 bases: TGTGCCTGTGACACCGTACTGGGGGATGGGAGCTCCTGGGACACCCGACAGATGTTTTTC.

This clone was counted only a few times. TCRdb's protein for this DNA is that of a much larger clone and differs from the translation at residue 14, likely a read error; the protein shown is the DNA translation. V and J are TRDV2 and TRDJ3; 10 bases line up with TRDD3. The CDR3 is 19 amino acids. Germline V lookup: CDR1 GEAIGNYY, CDR2 EKD. The CDR3 bases are TGTGCCTGTGACGTACTGGGGGATGAACCCTCGTGGGACGCCCGACAGATGTTTTTC. Its translation is CACDVLGDEPSWDARQMFF.

This clone was counted a few times. V is TRDV2 and J is TRDJ3; 11 bases line up with TRDD3. CDR1 is GEAIGNYY, CDR2 EKD, per germline. CDR3 length equals 21 residues. J gave up 0 bases and V 0 bases, and 9 bases lay outside the gene matches. CDR3 in DNA: TGTGCCTGTGACACCGTAATGGGGGATACGGAAGTCTCCTGGGACACCCGACAGATGTTTTTC. Encoded protein: CACDTVMGDTEVSWDTRQMFF.

J is TRDJ3 and V is TRDV2; 11 bases are shared with TRDD3. Germline-derived CDR1 and CDR2 are GEAIGNYY and EKD. V lost 5 bases, J lost 0 bases, and 20 bases stayed unmatched. The CDR3 loop spans 23 amino acids. In DNA form, the CDR3 reads TGTGCCTGTGGCTACGGTTTTACTGTACTGGGGGATAGTGGCTCCTGGGACACCCGACAGATGTTTTTC. It codes for CACGYGFTVLGDSGSWDTRQMFF.

To note about this clone: TCRdb's listed protein matches a much larger clone and diverges from this DNA's translation at residue 6, likely through a read error; the protein shown comes from the DNA. Other DNA sequences in this sample translate to the same CDR3. V gene TRDV2 combines with J gene TRDJ2; 9 bases agree with TRDD3. Germline V gives CDR1 GEAIGNYY, CDR2 EKD. The CDR3 is made up of 16 amino acids. The ends lost 4 bases at V and 0 bases at J; junction bases unmatched: 5. The CDR3 bases are TGTGCCTGTGATTCAATGGGGGATACTTTGACAGCACAACTCTTCTTT. It yields the protein CACDSMGDTLTAQLFF.

This clone was counted between two and nine times. A far larger clone is off by one base, so a read error is likely. Other DNA sequences in the sample encode the same CDR3. The chain recombines TRDV2 with TRDJ3; 10 bases align to TRDD3. The CDR3 loop spans 18 amino acids. Germline V gene data show CDR1 as GEAIGNYY and CDR2 as EKD. In DNA, the CDR3 is TGTGCCTGTGACACCGGGGGATACGCGTCCTGGGACGCCCGACAGATGTTTTTC. Translating it yields CACDTGGYASWDARQMFF.

This clone has a handful of counts. The rearrangement links TRDV2 to TRDJ3; 7 nucleotides align to TRDD3. The germline V gene encodes CDR1 GEAIGNYY and CDR2 EKD. The CDR3 contains 19 residues. With V trimmed by 3 bases and J by 0 bases, 10 bases remained unmatched. The CDR3 protein is CACDSILGCSSWDTRQMFF. CDR3 sequence (DNA): TGTGCCTGTGACTCCATACTGGGGTGCAGCTCCTGGGACACCCGACAGATGTTTTTC.

This clone is medium-sized (0.01 to 0.1%) within its sample. It is likely a read error: a sequence one base away is far more abundant. Other DNA sequences in this specimen translate into the identical CDR3. CDR3 nucleotides: TGTGCCTGTGAATACTGGGGGAGCTCCTGGGACACCCGACAGATGTTTTTC. As protein: CACEYWGSSWDTRQMFF. The V gene is TRDV2, the J gene TRDJ3, with 9 bases matching TRDD3. Germline loops: CDR1 GEAIGNYY, CDR2 EKD. CDR3 size: 17 residues. Unmatched junction bases numbered 3, after V lost 4 bases and J lost 0 bases.